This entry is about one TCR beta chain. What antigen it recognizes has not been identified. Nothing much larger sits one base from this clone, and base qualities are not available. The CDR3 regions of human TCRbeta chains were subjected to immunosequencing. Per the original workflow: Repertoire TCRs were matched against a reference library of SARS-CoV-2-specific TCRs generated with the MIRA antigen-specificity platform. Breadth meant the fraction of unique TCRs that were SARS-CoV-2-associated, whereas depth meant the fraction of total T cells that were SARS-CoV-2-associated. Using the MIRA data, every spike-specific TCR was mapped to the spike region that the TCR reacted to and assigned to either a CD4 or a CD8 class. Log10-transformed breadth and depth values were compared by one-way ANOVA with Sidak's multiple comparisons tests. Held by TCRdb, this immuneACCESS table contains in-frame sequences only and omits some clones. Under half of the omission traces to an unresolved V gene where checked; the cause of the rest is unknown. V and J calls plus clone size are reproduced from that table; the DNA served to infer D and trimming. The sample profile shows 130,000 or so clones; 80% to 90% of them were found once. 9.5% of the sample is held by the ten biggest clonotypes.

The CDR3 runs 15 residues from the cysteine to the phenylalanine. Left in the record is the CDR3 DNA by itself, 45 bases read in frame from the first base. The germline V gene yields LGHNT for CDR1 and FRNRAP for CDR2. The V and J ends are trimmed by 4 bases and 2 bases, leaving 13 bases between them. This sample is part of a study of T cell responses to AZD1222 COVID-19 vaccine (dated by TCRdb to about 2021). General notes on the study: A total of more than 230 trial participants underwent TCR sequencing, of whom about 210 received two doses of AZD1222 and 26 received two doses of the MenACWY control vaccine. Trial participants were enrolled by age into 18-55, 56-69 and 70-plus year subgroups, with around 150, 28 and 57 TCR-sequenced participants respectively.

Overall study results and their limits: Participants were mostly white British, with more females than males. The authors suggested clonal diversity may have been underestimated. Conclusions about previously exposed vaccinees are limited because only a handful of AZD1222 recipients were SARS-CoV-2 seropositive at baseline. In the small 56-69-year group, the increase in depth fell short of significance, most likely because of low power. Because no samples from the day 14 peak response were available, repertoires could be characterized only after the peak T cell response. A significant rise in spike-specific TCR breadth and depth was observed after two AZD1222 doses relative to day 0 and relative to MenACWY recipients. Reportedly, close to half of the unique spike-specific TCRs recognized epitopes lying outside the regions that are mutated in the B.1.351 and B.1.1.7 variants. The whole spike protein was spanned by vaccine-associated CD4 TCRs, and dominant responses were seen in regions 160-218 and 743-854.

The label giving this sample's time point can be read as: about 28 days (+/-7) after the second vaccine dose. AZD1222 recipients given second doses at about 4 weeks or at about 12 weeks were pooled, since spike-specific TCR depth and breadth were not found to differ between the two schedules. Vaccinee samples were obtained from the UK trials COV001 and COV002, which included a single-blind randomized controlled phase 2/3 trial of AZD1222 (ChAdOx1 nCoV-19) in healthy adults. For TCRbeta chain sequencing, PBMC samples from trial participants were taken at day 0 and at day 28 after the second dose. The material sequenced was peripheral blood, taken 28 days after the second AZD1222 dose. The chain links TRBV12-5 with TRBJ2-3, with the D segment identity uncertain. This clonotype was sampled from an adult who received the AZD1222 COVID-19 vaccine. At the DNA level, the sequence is TGTGCTAGTGGTTCGTCGGCGGATCTCACAGATACGCAGTATTTT. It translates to CASGSSADLTDTQYF.